This T cell receptor (beta chain) was identified in a study of Tregs in tolerant kidney transplant recipients. This clone was counted once. Its specificity is not known. Study findings and constraints: The most relevant donor-specific Treg TCRbeta repertoire apparently came from expansion with activated donor B cells.

Produced via immunoSEQ multiplex PCR; TCRdb's table is partial and in-frame only. The sample has 75,000 to 100,000 clones; about 92% are singletons. The CDR3 covers 15 residues. The germline V gene encodes CDR1 MNHEY and CDR2 SMNVEV (reference sequence). The V gene lost 0 bases and the J gene lost 4 bases, with 12 bases spanning the gap. This clonotype originated in a human donor in good health. The sample comprised CD8+ T cells from blood. This chain links TRBV27 with TRBJ1-1; possible D gene TRBD1, 5 bases. The CDR3 protein is CASSLSPGGGTEAFF. The CDR3 DNA reads as TGTGCCAGCAGTTTATCTCCGGGGGGTGGCACTGAAGCTTTCTTT.